These 18 T cell receptor beta chains originate from one sample sequenced in a study of OX40 agonist ivuxolimab in advanced cancers. Produced via immunoSEQ multiplex PCR; TCRdb's table is partial and in-frame only. The sample has more than 65,000 clones, about 85% seen once. The input for sequencing was CD4+ or CD8+ T cells sorted from blood, taken in a trial of the OX40 agonist ivuxolimab. The source is an adult with an advanced solid tumor such as melanoma, head and neck, liver or kidney cancer.

The CDR3 DNA follows: TGTGCCAGCAGCCCACCGGGCGGGAGGGATATAGATACGCAGTATTTT. This sequence encodes CASSPPGGRDIDTQYF. The chain combines TRBV7-2 with TRBJ2-3, with 9 bases matching TRBD2. The germline V gene encodes CDR1 SGHTA and CDR2 FQGNSA. V gave up 5 bases and J gave up 5 bases; unmatched junction bases: 11. The CDR3 length is 16 residues.

This clone has more than one count but fewer than ten. V is TRBV7-8 and J is TRBJ1-1, with D hard to call. With 5 bases removed from V and 2 bases from J, the gap between germline ends came to 12 bases. The CDR3 runs 14 residues. Germline V gene sequence: CDR1 SGHVS, CDR2 FQNEAQ. CDR3 DNA: TGTGCCAGCAGCACCCAGCTTGTTAACACTGAAGCTTTCTTT. Amino acid sequence: CASSTQLVNTEAFF. Filled out from reference TRBV7-8 and TRBJ1-1, the complete variable domain reads GAGVSQSPRYKVAKRGQDVALRCDPISGHVSLFWYQQALGQGPEFLTYFQNEAQLDKSGLPSDRFFAERPEGSVSTLKIQRTQQEDSAVYLCASSTQLVNTEAFFGQGTRLTVV.

In this sample, this clone turned up once. This rearrangement joins TRBV5-1 to TRBJ2-5, with 11 bases lining up with TRBD2. Unmatched junction bases numbered 5, after V lost 0 bases and J lost 1 base. CDR1 is SGHRS and CDR2 is YFSETQ in the germline V gene. There are 17 residues in the CDR3. In nucleotides, the CDR3 is TGCGCCAGCAGCTTGGGGAAAACTAGCGGGGGCCAAGAGACCCAGTACTTC. Translating gives CASSLGKTSGGQETQYF. Full variable domain (outside the CDR3, taken from reference TRBV5-1 and TRBJ2-5): KAGVTQTPRYLIKTRGQQVTLSCSPISGHRSVSWYQQTPGQGLQFLFEYFSETQRNKGNFPGRFSGRQFSNSRSEMNVSTLELGDSALYLCASSLGKTSGGQETQYFGPGTRLLVL.

The rearrangement uses TRBV11-3 and TRBJ1-1, with D perhaps TRBD1 (6 bases). Germline values: CDR1 SGHNT, CDR2 YENEEA. This CDR3 comprises 15 residues. V dropped 3 bases and J dropped 0 bases, with 11 bases sitting between them. CDR3 sequence reads: CASSFNGGLNTEAFF. In nucleotides, the CDR3 is TGTGCCAGCAGCTTCAACGGGGGCCTGAACACTGAAGCTTTCTTT.

This chain joins TRBV29-1 and TRBJ1-1, with D possibly matching TRBD1 (5 bases). The CDR3 consists of 13 residues. CDR1 is SQVTM and CDR2 is ANQGSEA in the germline V gene. V was shortened by 7 bases and J by 1 base, with 13 bases between the two germline ends. The CDR3 sequence is CSAENQGNTEAFF. The CDR3 nucleotides are TGCAGCGCCGAGAATCAGGGGAACACTGAAGCTTTCTTT.

J is TRBJ2-2 and V is TRBV11-3, with D unclear. This CDR3 spans 16 amino acids. The V gene's germline CDR1 is SGHNT and CDR2 YENEEA. The V end lost 2 bases, the J end lost 7 bases, and 17 bases lay between the germline ends. The CDR3 DNA reads TGTGCCAGCAGCTTATCCCTCGCGGCTCCCGTCGGGGAGCTGTTTTTT. This codes for CASSLSLAAPVGELFF.

The chain carries TRBV27 and TRBJ2-1, with TRBD1 matching over 7 bases. Germline lookup yields CDR1 MNHEY and CDR2 SMNVEV (reference sequence). The CDR3 is 16 residues long. Losses at the gene ends were 7 bases for V and 0 bases for J; bases not matched to a gene: 9. CDR3 region: CASTEQGISSYNEQFF. CDR3 coding DNA: TGTGCCAGCACCGAACAGGGGATAAGCTCCTACAATGAGCAGTTCTTC.

The chain employs TRBV2 and TRBJ1-2; 9 bases are shared with TRBD1. The germline gives CDR1 SNHLY, CDR2 FYNNEI. CDR3 length: 15 amino acids. V lost 6 bases and J lost 4; bases outside the gene matches: 9. CDR3 in DNA: TGTGCCAGCAGGGCCGGGACAGGGAACGCCTATGGCTACACCTTC. This codes for CASRAGTGNAYGYTF.

The V and J genes are TRBV5-1 and TRBJ2-3; 8 bases map to TRBD1. V shed 3 bases, J shed 1 base, and the junction held 4 bases outside the gene matches. Per the germline V gene, CDR1 is SGHRS and CDR2 is YFSETQ. The CDR3 is made up of 15 amino acids. The CDR3 sequence: CASSSGQEGTDTQYF. The CDR3 nucleotides read TGCGCCAGCAGCTCGGGACAGGAGGGCACAGATACGCAGTATTTT.

The chain uses TRBV9 and TRBJ2-1, with D unclear. CDR1 and CDR2 (germline): SGDLS, YYNGEE. The CDR3 contains 13 residues. The ends were cut back, 2 bases at V and 2 bases at J, with 5 bases in the middle. CDR3 protein: CASSVTTYNEQFF. The DNA for the CDR3 is TGTGCCAGCAGCGTCACCACCTACAATGAGCAGTTCTTC.

This sequence joins TRBV2 and TRBJ1-6; D is uncertain. CDR3 length equals 13 residues. The ends were cut back, 7 bases at V and 9 bases at J, with 13 bases in the middle. Germline CDR1 SNHLY, CDR2 FYNNEI. The CDR3 bases are TGTGCCAGCATCACAGACGGGGTTTCACCCCTCCACTTT. Protein product: CASITDGVSPLHF.

This clone was observed a few times. The gene calls are TRBV27 and TRBJ1-2; the D gene is possibly TRBD1 (5 bases). The V end was cut by 5 bases, the J end by 3 bases, with 10 bases between. This CDR3 comprises 13 residues. The germline CDR1 and CDR2 sequences are MNHEY and SMNVEV (reference sequence). CDR3 amino acids: CASSRDQDYGYTF. CDR3 DNA: TGTGCCAGCAGTCGGGACCAGGACTATGGCTACACCTTC.

The rearrangement links TRBV7-2 to TRBJ2-7, with 7 nucleotides matching TRBD1. CDR3 length: 14 amino acids. V dropped 5 bases and J dropped 2; count of bases not matched to a gene: 6. Germline CDR1 reads SGHTA; CDR2 reads FQGNSA. Here the CDR3 DNA reads TGTGCCAGCAGCCTGACAGGGCGCACCTACGAGCAGTACTTC. Translation gives CASSLTGRTYEQYF.

The chain recombines TRBV2 with TRBJ1-1; 7 bases agree with TRBD1. V dropped 0 bases and J dropped 1; count of bases not matched to a gene: 2. Germline loops: CDR1 SNHLY, CDR2 FYNNEI. The length of the CDR3 is 15 residues. As DNA, the CDR3 is TGTGCCAGCAGTGAAGCAAGGACAGGGAACACTGAAGCTTTCTTT. It encodes CASSEARTGNTEAFF. The full variable domain, its missing parts supplied by reference TRBV2 and TRBJ1-1, is EPEVTQTPSHQVTQMGQEVILRCVPISNHLYFYWYRQILGQKVEFLVSFYNNEISEKSEIFDDQFSVERPDGSNFTLKIRSTKLEDSAMYFCASSEARTGNTEAFFGQGTRLTVV.

V usage is TRBV7-6 and J usage is TRBJ2-3, with D perhaps being TRBD1 or TRBD2 (6 bases each). CDR3 length: 20 amino acids. CDR1 SGHVS and CDR2 FNYEAQ come from the germline V gene. V was pared by 1 base and J by 4 bases, with 27 bases between. The CDR3 coding sequence is TGTGCCAGCAGCTTAGGGCTGATAGCGGCTACAACCAAGGGGGCAGATACGCAGTATTTT. It codes for CASSLGLIAATTKGADTQYF. Full variable domain (remainder filled in from reference TRBV7-6 and TRBJ2-3): GAGVSQSPRYKVTKRGQDVALRCDPISGHVSLYWYRQALGQGPEFLTYFNYEAQQDKSGLPNDRFSAERPEGSISTLTIQRTEQRDSAMYRCASSLGLIAATTKGADTQYFGPGTRLTVL.

The CDR3 protein is CASSLEGQPNQPQHF. The CDR3 DNA reads as TGCGCCAGCAGCTTGGAGGGACAGCCTAATCAGCCCCAGCATTTT. The chain links TRBV5-1 to TRBJ1-5, with 7 bases identical to TRBD1. The CDR3 is made up of 15 amino acids. In germline, CDR1 is SGHRS, CDR2 YFSETQ. Losses at the gene ends were 0 bases for V and 4 bases for J; bases not matched to a gene: 4. The whole variable domain, filled in from reference TRBV5-1 and TRBJ1-5, reads KAGVTQTPRYLIKTRGQQVTLSCSPISGHRSVSWYQQTPGQGLQFLFEYFSETQRNKGNFPGRFSGRQFSNSRSEMNVSTLELGDSALYLCASSLEGQPNQPQHFGDGTRLSIL.

The chain carries TRBV27 and TRBJ1-2; D is ambiguous. The germline V gene encodes CDR1 MNHEY and CDR2 SMNVEV (reference sequence). V was pared by 0 bases and J by 4 bases, with 9 bases between. This CDR3 contains 14 residues. The CDR3 sequence is CASSLSPVIYGYTF. The CDR3, as DNA: TGTGCCAGCAGTTTATCCCCAGTGATCTATGGCTACACCTTC.

J is TRBJ1-6 and V is TRBV10-3; D gene unclear. Per the germline V gene, CDR1 is ENHRY and CDR2 is SYGVKD. Trimming took 4 bases from V and 1 from J, leaving 8 bases between them. CDR3 length equals 15 residues. The CDR3 nucleotides read TGTGCCATCAGTGGACGGCAATCCTATAATTCACCCCTCCACTTT. It translates to CAISGRQSYNSPLHF.